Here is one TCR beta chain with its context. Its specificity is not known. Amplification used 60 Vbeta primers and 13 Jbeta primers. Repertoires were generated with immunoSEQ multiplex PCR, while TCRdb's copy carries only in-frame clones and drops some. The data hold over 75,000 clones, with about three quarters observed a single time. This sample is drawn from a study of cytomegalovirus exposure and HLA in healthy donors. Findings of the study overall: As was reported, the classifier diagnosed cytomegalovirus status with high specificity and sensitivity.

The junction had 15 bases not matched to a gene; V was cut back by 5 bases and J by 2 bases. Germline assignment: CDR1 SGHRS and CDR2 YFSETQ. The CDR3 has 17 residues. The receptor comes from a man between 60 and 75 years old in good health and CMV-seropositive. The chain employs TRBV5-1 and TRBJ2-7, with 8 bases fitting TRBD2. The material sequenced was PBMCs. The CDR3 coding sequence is TGCGCCAGCAGAGGGCCCTCCGGGCGGGGGGTAACCTACGAGCAGTACTTC. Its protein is CASRGPSGRGVTYEQYF.